The 7 T cell receptor beta chains below all came from one sample that was sequenced in a study of shared clonotypes between healthy human individuals. TCRdb's table, derived via immunoSEQ multiplex PCR, lists solely in-frame clones and lacks some. Of about 110,000 clones listed, roughly 70% are singletons. The sample consisted of memory CD8+ T cells sorted from blood. Subset: CD45RO+ cells pooled with CCR7-negative TemRA cells. All receptors come from a woman aged 25-40 years in good health.

This clone was detected ten times or more. The chain carries TRBV5-1 and TRBJ2-3; D is possibly TRBD2 (5 bases). Looked up from germline, CDR1 is SGHRS and CDR2 is YFSETQ. Trimming shortened V by 7 bases and J by 0 bases, and 18 bases separated the two germline ends. This CDR3 region has 16 residues. CDR3 DNA sequence: TGCGCCAGCTCGGGATCATCGGGATCTAGCACAGATACGCAGTATTTT. It codes for CASSGSSGSSTDTQYF.

V and J are TRBV5-5 and TRBJ2-5; D gene uncertain. CDR3 length: 13 amino acids. Trimming shortened V by 1 base and J by 1 base, and 5 bases separated the two germline ends. Germline CDR1 is SGHKS and CDR2 is YYEKEE (reference sequence). The CDR3 sequence is CASSLSVQETQYF. The CDR3 DNA reads TGTGCCAGCAGCTTGTCCGTCCAAGAGACCCAGTACTTC.

V is TRBV27 and J is TRBJ1-2; a possible D gene is TRBD1 (6 bases). Trimming took off 6 bases at V and 8 bases at J, with 19 bases between the two ends. The CDR3 sequence is 14 residues long. The V gene's germline CDR1 is MNHEY and CDR2 SMNVEV (reference sequence). The CDR3: CASSTATYRVGYTF. The CDR3 DNA is TGTGCCAGCAGCACAGCAACCTACAGGGTCGGCTACACCTTC.

In its sample, this clone was seen many times. This chain connects TRBV2 to TRBJ1-4, with no clear D. The CDR3 contains 12 residues. V was shortened by 3 bases and J by 8 bases, with 7 bases between the two germline ends. Germline V gene data show CDR1 as SNHLY and CDR2 as FYNNEI. The CDR3 bases are TGTGCCAGCAGTGATTACACCGAAAAACTGTTTTTT. Translation gives CASSDYTEKLFF.

This chain uses TRBV5-6 with TRBJ1-2, with D uncertain. Trimming pared 2 bases from V and 3 bases from J, leaving 17 bases between. Germline CDR1 reads SGHDT; CDR2 reads YYEEEE. CDR3 size: 16 residues. CDR3 sequence (DNA): TGTGCCAGCAGCTTCCGCTGGGGAAGACTCGACTATGGCTACACCTTC. Protein sequence: CASSFRWGRLDYGYTF.

V gene TRBV11-2 combines with J gene TRBJ2-7, with a weak D call TRBD1 (5 bases). This CDR3 is 14 amino acids long. Germline V CDR1 and CDR2: SGHAT, FQNNGV. V lost 1 base to trimming and J lost 2 bases, with 9 bases between them. CDR3 region: CASSLARAAYEQYF. The DNA of the CDR3 is TGTGCCAGCAGCTTAGCCAGGGCGGCCTACGAGCAGTACTTC.

This clone was observed once. The rearrangement uses TRBV7-9 and TRBJ1-4; D may be TRBD1 (5 bases). Germline V CDR1 and CDR2: SEHNR, FQNEAQ (reference sequence). CDR3 length: 14 residues. The CDR3 bases are TGTGCGATCCAAAAGGGGTGGACTAATGAAAAACTGTTTTTT. It encodes CAIQKGWTNEKLFF.